This passage covers 6 T cell receptor beta chains from one sample sequenced in a study of a mutant IDH1 vaccine in newly diagnosed glioma (dated by TCRdb to the early 2020s). Receptor libraries were prepared by the immunoSEQ multiplex PCR assay. In its TCRdb copy, this immuneACCESS table keeps in-frame sequences only and misses some clones. Where compared with another copy, unresolved V genes explain less than half of these, and the others have no known cause. Within this sample are about 44,000 clones, with approximately 80% of them counted one time only. In total, the top ten clones hold 4.7% of the sample. The time point label of this sample denotes: week 35, safety follow-up. A 20-mer mutant IDH1 peptide at 300 micrograms in Montanide made up each vaccine dose, which was injected subcutaneously together with topical imiquimod. No cognate antigen is known for these TCRs. The specimen was PBMCs, collected from a glioma patient whose treatment included an IDH1 peptide vaccine. These receptors all come from a woman between 40 and 55 years old with glioma. Some clones in this sample may be carry-over from other donors' samples.

By frequency in the sample, this clone is medium-sized. The chain links TRBV28 to TRBJ2-3; 9 positions agree with TRBD2. Unmatched junction bases numbered 5, after V lost 6 bases and J lost 4 bases. The CDR3 runs to 14 residues. Germline loops: CDR1 MDHEN, CDR2 SYDVKM. The CDR3 here is CASRERGASDTQYF. In nucleotides, the CDR3 is TGTGCCAGCAGAGAGCGGGGGGCCTCAGATACGCAGTATTTT.

The chain employs TRBV19 and TRBJ1-1; the match to TRBD1 covers 7 bases. The CDR3 totals 13 residues. With V trimmed by 6 bases and J by 8 bases, 9 bases remained unmatched. Germline lookup yields CDR1 LNHDA and CDR2 SQIVND (reference sequence). The CDR3 loop reads CASRRTGVWEAFF. The CDR3 DNA sequence: TGTGCCAGTAGGAGAACAGGGGTTTGGGAAGCTTTCTTT.

This chain connects TRBV4-1 to TRBJ2-3; TRBD2 is a possible D gene (7 bases). Per germline, CDR1 MGHRA and CDR2 YSYEKL. Between the trimmed V and J ends, which lost 3 bases and 1 base, there was a span of 23 bases. CDR3 length: 19 amino acids. The CDR3 coding sequence is TGCGCCAGCAGCCACCCTTCGACAGGCCTCGCGGGGGGCACAGATACGCAGTATTTT. Residues: CASSHPSTGLAGGTDTQYF.

The chain is built from TRBV7-9 and TRBJ2-4; D might be TRBD1 (5 bases). V was pared by 5 bases and J by 7 bases, with 18 bases between. This CDR3 has 15 residues. Germline V gives CDR1 SEHNR, CDR2 FQNEAQ (reference sequence). CDR3 amino acids: CASSHSRVPGNIQYF. For the CDR3, the DNA is TGTGCCAGCAGCCACAGCAGGGTGCCGGGTAACATTCAGTACTTC. Full variable domain (missing parts from reference TRBV7-9 and TRBJ2-4): DTGVSQNPRHKITKRGQNVTFRCDPISEHNRLYWYRQTLGQGPEFLTYFQNEAQLEKSRLLSDRFSAERPKGSFSTLEIQRTEQGDSAMYLCASSHSRVPGNIQYFGAGTRLSVL.

The V call is TRBV28, the J call TRBJ2-5; the match to TRBD2 covers 12 bases. The germline gives CDR1 MDHEN, CDR2 SYDVKM. This CDR3 contains 15 residues. The V gene end was trimmed by 5 bases and the J gene end by 7 bases; junction bases not matched to a gene: 8. CDR3 in amino acids: CASSPRLAGAVTQYF. The CDR3 DNA reads TGTGCCAGCAGTCCTCGACTAGCGGGGGCCGTGACCCAGTACTTC.

The gene calls are TRBV7-8 and TRBJ1-3; D gene uncertain. The CDR3 contains 16 residues. V was pared by 5 bases and J by 4 bases, with 18 bases between. Per the germline V gene, CDR1 is SGHVS and CDR2 is FQNEAQ. This CDR3 reads CASSLYRPGSGNTIYF. The CDR3 coding sequence is TGTGCCAGCAGCCTCTATCGACCGGGGTCCGGAAACACCATATATTTT.